This T cell receptor beta chain was recorded in a study of T cell responses to AZD1222 COVID-19 vaccine (dated by TCRdb to 2020 to 2023). With regard to the full study: TCR sequencing was performed for 230 to 250 trial participants, of whom 200 to 210 were given two doses of AZD1222 and 26 were given two doses of MenACWY control vaccine. Enrollment into the trials was organized by age into subgroups of 18-55, 56-69 and 70-plus years, and those subgroups contained about 160, 30 and 59 TCR-sequenced participants, respectively. The paper as a whole reports these results and caveats: Participants were mostly white British and included more females than males, and it was suggested by the authors that clonal diversity may have been underestimated. The 56-69-year group was small, and its depth increase did not reach significance, likely because of low power. Vaccine-associated CD4 TCRs spanned the whole spike protein, with dominant responses in regions 160-218 and 743-854. Conclusions about previously exposed vaccinees were limited because only a handful of AZD1222 recipients were SARS-CoV-2 seropositive at baseline. Because no samples from the day 14 peak response were available, repertoires could be characterized only after the peak T cell response. After two AZD1222 doses, spike-specific TCR breadth and depth were significantly higher than at day 0 and than in MenACWY recipients. Epitopes outside the regions mutated in the B.1.351 and B.1.1.7 variants were reportedly recognized by nearly half of the unique spike-specific TCRs.

The CDR3 regions of human TCRbeta chains were analyzed by immunosequencing. Processing in the source paper ran as follows. TCRs in the repertoires were matched against a reference library of SARS-CoV-2-specific TCRs that had been generated with the MIRA antigen-specificity platform. Breadth meant the fraction of unique TCRs that were SARS-CoV-2-associated, whereas depth meant the fraction of total T cells that were SARS-CoV-2-associated. Using the MIRA data, each spike-specific TCR was assigned both to the spike region to which the TCR was reactive and to a CD4 or CD8 class. Log10-transformed breadth and depth values were compared by one-way ANOVA with Sidak's multiple comparisons tests. TCRdb mirrors the immuneACCESS table, restricted to in-frame sequences. Some clones are absent from its copies; in checked studies, under half trace to an unresolved V gene, and the reason for the others is unknown. V and J calls and clone size are as listed in that table; D and trimming were resolved from the DNA. Recorded for this sample are some 96,000 clones; less than 85% of them occurred a single time. Approximately 14% of the sample is in the top ten clones.

Sample time point, as interpreted from the label and publication: about 28 days (+/-7) after the second vaccine dose. Because spike-specific TCR depth and breadth did not differ between the two schedules, AZD1222 recipients who got a second dose at roughly 4 weeks were pooled with those who got a second dose at roughly 12 weeks. Vaccinee samples were obtained from the UK trials COV001 and COV002, which included a single-blind randomized controlled phase 2/3 trial of AZD1222 (ChAdOx1 nCoV-19) in healthy adults. Trial participant PBMC samples were collected at day 0 and day 28 after the second dose for TCRbeta chain sequencing. Details on this clone: It has no known antigen specificity. Qualities for individual bases were not recorded, and no much larger clone is one base off.

The sequencing here drew on peripheral blood, taken 28 days after the second AZD1222 dose. The clonotype was recovered from an adult who received the AZD1222 COVID-19 vaccine.

The CDR3 protein sequence reads: CASSQLSKSYGYTF. The nucleotide sequence reads as follows: TGCGCCAGCAGCCAATTATCAAAATCGTATGGCTACACCTTC. The sequence joins TRBV4-1 to TRBJ1-2, with no confident D gene call. The CDR3 goes from the cysteine to the phenylalanine over 14 residues. Only CDR3 DNA remains: 42 bases, in frame from the first base. V is reduced by 2 bases and J by 5 bases, leaving a spacing of 12 bases between them. The germline V gene encodes CDR1 MGHRA and CDR2 YSYEKL.